This T cell receptor beta chain was captured by sequencing in a study of cytomegalovirus exposure and HLA in healthy donors. Germline CDR1 reads KGHSH; CDR2 reads LQKENI. Unmatched junction bases numbered 9, after V lost 4 bases and J lost 4 bases. CDR3 length: 16 residues. Both 60 Vbeta primers and 13 Jbeta primers went into the PCR. Assay: immunoSEQ multiplex PCR; the TCRdb copy retains only in-frame clones and omits some. The table has 100,000 to 150,000 clones, 80% seen once. Details on this clone: Its cognate antigen is unknown.

Findings and limits, study-wide: The study flagged some 180 TCR beta chains as cytomegalovirus-associated.

The V gene is TRBV18, the J gene TRBJ1-4, with 7 nucleotides matching TRBD1. Sequencing used PBMCs. The clonotype comes from a middle-aged man in good health and CMV-seronegative. The CDR3 DNA is TGTGCCAGCTCACTCATTACCGGGACAGTTAATGAAAAACTGTTTTTT. Protein sequence: CASSLITGTVNEKLFF. The full variable domain, with the rest looked up from reference TRBV18 and TRBJ1-4, is NAGVMQNPRHLVRRRGQEARLRCSPMKGHSHVYWYRQLPEEGLKFMVYLQKENIIDESGMPKERFSAEFPKEGPSILRIQQVVRGDSAAYFCASSLITGTVNEKLFFGSGTQLSVL.